This T cell receptor (beta chain) was obtained from a study of T cell changes during pregnancy in multiple sclerosis. Clones were read by immunoSEQ multiplex PCR, and TCRdb kept only the in-frame ones, dropping some. The table has about 62,000 clones, nearly 90% seen once; the top ten hold 2.5% to 3%. The TCR originated in a female donor with multiple sclerosis, enrolled in a pregnancy study. Specimen: peripheral blood, collected in the first trimester of pregnancy.

The CDR3 protein is CAWNSAGGTGELFF. In DNA, the CDR3 is TGTGCCTGGAATTCGGCGGGAGGGACCGGGGAGCTGTTTTTT. The V and J genes are TRBV30 and TRBJ2-2; 9 bases line up with TRBD2. The CDR3 contains 14 residues. V was pared by 4 bases and J by 5 bases, with 5 bases of the junction left unmatched. Germline V gene data show CDR1 as GTSNPN and CDR2 as SVGIG (reference sequence).